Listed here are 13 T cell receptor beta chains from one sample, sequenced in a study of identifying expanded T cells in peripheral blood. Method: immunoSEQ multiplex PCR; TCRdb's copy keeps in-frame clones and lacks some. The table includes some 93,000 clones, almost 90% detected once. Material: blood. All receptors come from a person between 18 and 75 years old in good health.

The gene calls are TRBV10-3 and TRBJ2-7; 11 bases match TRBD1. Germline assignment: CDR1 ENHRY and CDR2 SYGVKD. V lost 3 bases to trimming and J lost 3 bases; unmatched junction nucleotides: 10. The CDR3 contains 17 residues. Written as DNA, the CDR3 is TGTGCCATCAGTGACCCCCGGGGGACAGGGGGGAACTACGAGCAGTACTTC. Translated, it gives CAISDPRGTGGNYEQYF.

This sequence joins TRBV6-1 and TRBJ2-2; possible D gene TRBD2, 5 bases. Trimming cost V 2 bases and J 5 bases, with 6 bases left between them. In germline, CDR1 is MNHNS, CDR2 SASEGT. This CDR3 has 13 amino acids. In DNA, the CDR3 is TGTGCCAGCAGTGAATGGGAGACCGGGGAGCTGTTTTTT. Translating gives CASSEWETGELFF.

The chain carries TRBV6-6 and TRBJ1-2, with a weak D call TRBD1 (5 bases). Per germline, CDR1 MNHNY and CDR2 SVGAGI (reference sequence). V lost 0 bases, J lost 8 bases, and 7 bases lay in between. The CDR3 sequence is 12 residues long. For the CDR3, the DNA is TGTGCCAGCAGTTACTCGAGACAGGGCTACACCTTC. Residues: CASSYSRQGYTF.

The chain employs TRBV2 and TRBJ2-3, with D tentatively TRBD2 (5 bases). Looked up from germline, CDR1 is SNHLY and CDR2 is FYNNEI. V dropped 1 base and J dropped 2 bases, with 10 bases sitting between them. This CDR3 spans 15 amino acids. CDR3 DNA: TGTGCCAGCAGTGAAGGGGGTGGACTCACAGATACGCAGTATTTT. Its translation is CASSEGGGLTDTQYF.

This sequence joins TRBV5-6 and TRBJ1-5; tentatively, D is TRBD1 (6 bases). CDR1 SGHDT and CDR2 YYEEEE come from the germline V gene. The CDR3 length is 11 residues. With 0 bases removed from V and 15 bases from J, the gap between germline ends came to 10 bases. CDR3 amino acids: CASSLEQGWHF. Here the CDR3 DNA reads TGTGCCAGCAGCTTGGAGCAGGGGTGGCATTTT. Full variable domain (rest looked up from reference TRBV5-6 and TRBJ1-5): DAGVTQSPTHLIKTRGQQVTLRCSPKSGHDTVSWYQQALGQGPQFIFQYYEEEERQRGNFPDRFSGHQFPNYSSELNVNALLLGDSALYLCASSLEQGWHFGDGTRLSIL.

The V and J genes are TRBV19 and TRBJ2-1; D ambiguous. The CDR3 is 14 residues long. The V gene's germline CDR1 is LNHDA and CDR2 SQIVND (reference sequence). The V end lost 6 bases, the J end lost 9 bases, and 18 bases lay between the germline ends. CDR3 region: CASSRSVRVSEQFF. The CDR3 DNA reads TGTGCCAGTAGCCGCTCCGTCCGGGTCAGTGAGCAGTTCTTC. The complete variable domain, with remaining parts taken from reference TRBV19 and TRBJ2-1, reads DGGITQSPKYLFRKEGQNVTLSCEQNLNHDAMYWYRQDPGQGLRLIYYSQIVNDFQKGDIAEGYSVSREKKESFPLTVTSAQKNPTAFYLCASSRSVRVSEQFFGPGTRLTVL.

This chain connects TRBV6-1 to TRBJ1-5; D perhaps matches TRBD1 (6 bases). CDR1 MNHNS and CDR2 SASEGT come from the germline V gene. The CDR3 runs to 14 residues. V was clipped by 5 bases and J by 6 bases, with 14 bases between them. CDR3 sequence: CASSRGPEGQPQHF. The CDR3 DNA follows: TGTGCCAGCAGTCGGGGGCCTGAGGGTCAGCCCCAGCATTTT.

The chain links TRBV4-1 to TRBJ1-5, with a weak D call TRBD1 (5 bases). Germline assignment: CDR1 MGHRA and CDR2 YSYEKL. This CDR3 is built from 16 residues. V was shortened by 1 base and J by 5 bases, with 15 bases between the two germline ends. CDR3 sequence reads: CASSQVSAGTDQPQHF. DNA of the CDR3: TGCGCCAGCAGCCAAGTTTCAGCAGGGACCGATCAGCCCCAGCATTTT.

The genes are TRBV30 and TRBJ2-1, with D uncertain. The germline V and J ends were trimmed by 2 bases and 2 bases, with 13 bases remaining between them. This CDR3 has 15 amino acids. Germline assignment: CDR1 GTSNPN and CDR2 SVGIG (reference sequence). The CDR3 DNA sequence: TGTGCCTGGAGTAATGGCGGAGTCACCTACAATGAGCAGTTCTTC. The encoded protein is CAWSNGGVTYNEQFF.

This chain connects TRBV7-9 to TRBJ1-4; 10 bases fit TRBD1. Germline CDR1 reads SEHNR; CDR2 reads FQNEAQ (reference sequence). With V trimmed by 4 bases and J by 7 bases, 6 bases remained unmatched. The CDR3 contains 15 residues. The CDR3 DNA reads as TGTGCCAGCAGCTACGACAGGGGGCGGTTTGAAAAACTGTTTTTT. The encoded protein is CASSYDRGRFEKLFF.

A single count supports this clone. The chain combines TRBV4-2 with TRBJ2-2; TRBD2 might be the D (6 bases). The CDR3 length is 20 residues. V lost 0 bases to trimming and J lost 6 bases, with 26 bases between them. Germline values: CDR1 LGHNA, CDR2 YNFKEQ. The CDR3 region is CASSQDRGDGWRDGPGELFF. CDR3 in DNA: TGTGCCAGCAGCCAAGATAGAGGTGACGGTTGGCGGGATGGCCCCGGGGAGCTGTTTTTT.

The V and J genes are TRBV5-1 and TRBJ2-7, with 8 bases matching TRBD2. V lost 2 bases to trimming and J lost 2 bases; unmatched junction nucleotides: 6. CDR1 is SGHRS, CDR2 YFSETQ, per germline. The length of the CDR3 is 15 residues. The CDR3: CASSLTSGLTYEQYF. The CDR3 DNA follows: TGCGCCAGCAGCTTAACTAGCGGCCTTACCTACGAGCAGTACTTC. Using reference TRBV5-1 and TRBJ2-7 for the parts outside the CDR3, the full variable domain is KAGVTQTPRYLIKTRGQQVTLSCSPISGHRSVSWYQQTPGQGLQFLFEYFSETQRNKGNFPGRFSGRQFSNSRSEMNVSTLELGDSALYLCASSLTSGLTYEQYFGPGTRLTVT.

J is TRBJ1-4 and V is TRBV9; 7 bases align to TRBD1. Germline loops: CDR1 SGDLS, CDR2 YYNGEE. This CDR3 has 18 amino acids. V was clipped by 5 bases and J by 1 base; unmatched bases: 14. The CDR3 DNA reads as TGTGCCAGCAGTGCTACCGACAGGGTTCAGTTAACTAATGAAAAACTGTTTTTT. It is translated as CASSATDRVQLTNEKLFF.